The clone carrying this T cell receptor (beta chain) was counted a few times. Its antigen is undetermined. These data belong to a study of beta chain features in type 1 diabetes. The CDR3 covers 10 residues. In germline, CDR1 is SQVTM, CDR2 ANQGSEA. V gave up 5 bases and J gave up 7 bases, with 6 bases separating them. Sequencing targeted expressed TCRB transcripts, as all isolated RNA had been reverse transcribed. The method was immunoSEQ multiplex PCR; TCRdb's version includes in-frame clones alone and lacks a portion of them. Among 120,000 or so clones listed, 16% were seen once. Study results and caveats: In all four CD4+ subsets, TCRB CDR3 length was significantly, moderately reduced in type 1 diabetes. PCR might pick shorter templates more often, in the same way for patients and controls.

V is TRBV29-1 and J is TRBJ2-1, with D unclear. Sample: central memory CD4+ T cells from blood. The receptor was isolated from a man aged 25-45 years with type 1 diabetes. CDR3 in amino acids: CSVRWNEQFF. CDR3 sequence (DNA): TGCAGCGTTCGGTGGAATGAGCAGTTCTTC.